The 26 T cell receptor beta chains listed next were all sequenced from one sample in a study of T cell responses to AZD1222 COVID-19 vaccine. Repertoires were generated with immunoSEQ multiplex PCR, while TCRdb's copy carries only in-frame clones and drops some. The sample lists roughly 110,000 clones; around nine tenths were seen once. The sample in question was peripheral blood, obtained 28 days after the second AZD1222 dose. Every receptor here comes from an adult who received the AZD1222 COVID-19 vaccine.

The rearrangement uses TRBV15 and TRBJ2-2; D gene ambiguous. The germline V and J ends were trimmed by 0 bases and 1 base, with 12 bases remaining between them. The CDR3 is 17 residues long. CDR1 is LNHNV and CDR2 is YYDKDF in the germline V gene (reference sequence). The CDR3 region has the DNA TGTGCCACCAGCAGAGATCTAAGGGCAGGGAACACCGGGGAGCTGTTTTTT. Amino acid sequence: CATSRDLRAGNTGELFF. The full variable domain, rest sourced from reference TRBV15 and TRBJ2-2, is DAMVIQNPRYQVTQFGKPVTLSCSQTLNHNVMYWYQQKSSQAPKLLFHYYDKDFNNEADTPDNFQSRRPNTSFCFLDIRSPGLGDTAMYLCATSRDLRAGNTGELFFGEGSRLTVL.

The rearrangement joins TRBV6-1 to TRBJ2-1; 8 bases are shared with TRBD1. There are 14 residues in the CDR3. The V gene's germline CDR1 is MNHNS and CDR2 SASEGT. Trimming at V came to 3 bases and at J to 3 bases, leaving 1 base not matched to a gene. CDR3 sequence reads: CASSEDRVYNEQFF. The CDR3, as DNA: TGTGCCAGCAGTGAGGACAGGGTCTACAATGAGCAGTTCTTC.

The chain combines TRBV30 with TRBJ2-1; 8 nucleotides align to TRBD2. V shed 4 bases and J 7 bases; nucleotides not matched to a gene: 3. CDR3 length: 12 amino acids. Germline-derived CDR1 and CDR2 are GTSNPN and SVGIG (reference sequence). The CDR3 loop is CAWNIAGNEQFF. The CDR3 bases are TGTGCCTGGAATATAGCGGGGAATGAGCAGTTCTTC.

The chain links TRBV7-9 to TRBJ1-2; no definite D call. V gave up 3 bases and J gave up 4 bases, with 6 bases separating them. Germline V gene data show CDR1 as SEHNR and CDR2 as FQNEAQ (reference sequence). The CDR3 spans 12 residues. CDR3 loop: CASSLDFYGYTF. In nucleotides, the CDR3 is TGTGCCAGCAGCTTGGACTTCTATGGCTACACCTTC.

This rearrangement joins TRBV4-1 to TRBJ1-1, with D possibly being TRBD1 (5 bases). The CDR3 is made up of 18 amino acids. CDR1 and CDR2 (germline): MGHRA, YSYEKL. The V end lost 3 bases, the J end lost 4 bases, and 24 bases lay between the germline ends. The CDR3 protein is CASSQPSGDPGLGTEAFF. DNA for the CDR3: TGCGCCAGCAGCCAGCCCTCCGGGGACCCCGGTTTGGGCACTGAAGCTTTCTTT.

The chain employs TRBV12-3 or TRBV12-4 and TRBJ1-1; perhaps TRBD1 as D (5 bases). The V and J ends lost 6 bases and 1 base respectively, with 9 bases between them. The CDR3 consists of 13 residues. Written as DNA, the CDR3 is TGTGCCAGCAGGGGGCAGGGGAACACTGAAGCTTTCTTT. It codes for CASRGQGNTEAFF.

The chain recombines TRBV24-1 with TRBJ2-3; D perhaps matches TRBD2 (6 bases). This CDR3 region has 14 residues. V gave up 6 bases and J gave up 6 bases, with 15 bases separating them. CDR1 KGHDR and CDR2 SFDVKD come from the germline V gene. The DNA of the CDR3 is TGTGCCACCAGTTCTGGAGGGCCAGGGGATACGCAGTATTTT. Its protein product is CATSSGGPGDTQYF.

The CDR3 DNA reads TGCGCCAGCAGCGCGACGACAGGGGGATACGAGCAGTACTTC. Translation: CASSATTGGYEQYF. The chain has TRBV5-1 and TRBJ2-7, with TRBD1 identical over 9 bases. The length of the CDR3 is 14 residues. The junction had 6 bases not matched to a gene; V was cut back by 4 bases and J by 4 bases. CDR1 and CDR2 (germline): SGHRS, YFSETQ.

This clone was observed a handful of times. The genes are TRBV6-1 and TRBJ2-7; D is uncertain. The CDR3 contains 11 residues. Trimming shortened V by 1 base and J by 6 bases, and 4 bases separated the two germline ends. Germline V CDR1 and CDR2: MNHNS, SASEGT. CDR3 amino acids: CASSEEAEQYF. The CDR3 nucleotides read TGTGCCAGCAGTGAAGAAGCCGAGCAGTACTTC.

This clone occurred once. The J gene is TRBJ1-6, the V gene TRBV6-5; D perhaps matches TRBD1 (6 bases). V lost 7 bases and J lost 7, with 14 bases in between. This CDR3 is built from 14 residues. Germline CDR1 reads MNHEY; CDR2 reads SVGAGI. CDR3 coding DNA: TGTGCCAGCACCCAGACAGGCCCAAATTCACCCCTCCACTTT. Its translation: CASTQTGPNSPLHF.

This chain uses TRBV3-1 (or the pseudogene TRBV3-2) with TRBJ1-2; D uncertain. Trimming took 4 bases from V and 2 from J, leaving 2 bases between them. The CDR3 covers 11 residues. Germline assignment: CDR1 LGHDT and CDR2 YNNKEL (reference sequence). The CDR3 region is CASSRNYGYTF. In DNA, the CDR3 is TGTGCCAGCAGCCGGAACTATGGCTACACCTTC.

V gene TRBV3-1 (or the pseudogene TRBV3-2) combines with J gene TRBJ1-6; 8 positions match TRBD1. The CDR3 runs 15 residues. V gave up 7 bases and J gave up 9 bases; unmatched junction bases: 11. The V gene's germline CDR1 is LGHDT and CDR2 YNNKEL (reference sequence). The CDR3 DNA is TGTGCCAGCACCCTGTCGGACAGGGCGGGTTCACCCCTCCACTTT. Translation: CASTLSDRAGSPLHF.

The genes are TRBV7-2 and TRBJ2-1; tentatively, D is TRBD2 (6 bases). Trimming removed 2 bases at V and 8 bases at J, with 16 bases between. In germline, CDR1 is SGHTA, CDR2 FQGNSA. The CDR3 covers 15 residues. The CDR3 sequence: CASSLREMTGHEQFF. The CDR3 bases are TGTGCCAGCAGCTTACGGGAGATGACGGGGCATGAGCAGTTCTTC.

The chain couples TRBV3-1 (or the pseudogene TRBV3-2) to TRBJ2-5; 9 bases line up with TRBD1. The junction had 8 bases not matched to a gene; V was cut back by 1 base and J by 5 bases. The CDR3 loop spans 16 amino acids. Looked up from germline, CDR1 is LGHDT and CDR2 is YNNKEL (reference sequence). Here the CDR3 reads CASSQAGTGPFETQYF. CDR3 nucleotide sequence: TGTGCCAGCAGCCAAGCCGGGACAGGGCCCTTTGAGACCCAGTACTTC.

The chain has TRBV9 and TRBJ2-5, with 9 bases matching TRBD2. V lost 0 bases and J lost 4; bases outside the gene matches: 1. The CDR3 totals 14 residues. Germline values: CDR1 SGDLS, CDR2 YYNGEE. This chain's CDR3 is CASSVELAGETQYF. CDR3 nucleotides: TGTGCCAGCAGCGTAGAACTAGCGGGAGAGACCCAGTACTTC. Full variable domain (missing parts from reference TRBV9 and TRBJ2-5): DSGVTQTPKHLITATGQRVTLRCSPRSGDLSVYWYQQSLDQGLQFLIQYYNGEERAKGNILERFSAQQFPDLHSELNLSSLELGDSALYFCASSVELAGETQYFGPGTRLLVL.

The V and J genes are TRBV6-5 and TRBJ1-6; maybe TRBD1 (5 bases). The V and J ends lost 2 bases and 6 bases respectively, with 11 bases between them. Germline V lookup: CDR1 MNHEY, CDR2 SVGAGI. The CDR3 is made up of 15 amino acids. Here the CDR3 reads CASSYGAGINSPLHF. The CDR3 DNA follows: TGTGCCAGCAGTTACGGGGCAGGAATTAATTCACCCCTCCACTTT.

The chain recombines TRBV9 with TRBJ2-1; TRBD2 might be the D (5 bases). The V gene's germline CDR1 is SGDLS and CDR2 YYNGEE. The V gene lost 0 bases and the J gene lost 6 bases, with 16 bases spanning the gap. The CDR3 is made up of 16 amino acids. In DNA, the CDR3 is TGTGCCAGCAGCGTAGCTATACTAGGCGGCGGCAATGAGCAGTTCTTC. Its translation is CASSVAILGGGNEQFF.

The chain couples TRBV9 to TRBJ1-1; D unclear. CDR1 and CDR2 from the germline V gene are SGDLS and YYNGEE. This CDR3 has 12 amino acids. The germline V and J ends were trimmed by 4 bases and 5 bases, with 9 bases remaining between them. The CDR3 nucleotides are TGTGCCAGCAGCTCGACGGTGACTGAAGCTTTCTTT. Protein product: CASSSTVTEAFF.

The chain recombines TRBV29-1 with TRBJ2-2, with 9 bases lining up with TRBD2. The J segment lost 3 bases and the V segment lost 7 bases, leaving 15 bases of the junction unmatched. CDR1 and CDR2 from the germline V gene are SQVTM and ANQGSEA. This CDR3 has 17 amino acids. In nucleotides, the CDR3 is TGCAGCGCAGTGGCAAACGCGGGGGGGCGGTACACCGGGGAGCTGTTTTTT. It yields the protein CSAVANAGGRYTGELFF.

The CDR3 is CASSYYYLRDRGTEQYF. In DNA, the CDR3 is TGTGCCAGCAGTTACTATTATCTACGGGACAGGGGGACCGAGCAGTACTTC. V gene TRBV2 combines with J gene TRBJ2-7, with 11 positions matching TRBD1. CDR1 is SNHLY, CDR2 FYNNEI, per germline. The CDR3 contains 17 residues. After removal of 5 bases from V and 6 bases from J, the junction contained 15 bases not matched to a gene.

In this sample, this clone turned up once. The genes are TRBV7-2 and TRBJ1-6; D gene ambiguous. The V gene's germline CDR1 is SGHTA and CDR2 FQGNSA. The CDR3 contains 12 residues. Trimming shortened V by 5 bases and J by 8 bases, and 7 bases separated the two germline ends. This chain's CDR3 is CASSTLDSPLHF. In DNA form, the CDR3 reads TGTGCCAGCAGCACACTTGATTCACCCCTCCACTTT.

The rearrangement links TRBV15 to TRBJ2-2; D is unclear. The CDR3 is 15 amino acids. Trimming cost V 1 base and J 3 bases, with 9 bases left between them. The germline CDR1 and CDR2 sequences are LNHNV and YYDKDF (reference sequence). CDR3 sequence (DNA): TGTGCCACCAGCAGAGCTCGTTCGGACACCGGGGAGCTGTTTTTT. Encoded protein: CATSRARSDTGELFF.

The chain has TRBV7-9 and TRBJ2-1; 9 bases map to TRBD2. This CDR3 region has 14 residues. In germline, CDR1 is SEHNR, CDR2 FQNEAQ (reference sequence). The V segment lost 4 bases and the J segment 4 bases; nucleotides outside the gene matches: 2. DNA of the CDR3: TGTGCCAGCAGCTCGGGACTAGCTTACAATGAGCAGTTCTTC. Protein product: CASSSGLAYNEQFF.

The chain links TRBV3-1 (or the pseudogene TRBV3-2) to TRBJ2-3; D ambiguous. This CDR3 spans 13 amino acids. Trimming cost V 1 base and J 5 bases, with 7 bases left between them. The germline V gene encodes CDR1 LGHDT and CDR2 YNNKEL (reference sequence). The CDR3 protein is CASSQGVIDTQYF. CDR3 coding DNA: TGTGCCAGCAGCCAAGGGGTGATAGATACGCAGTATTTT.

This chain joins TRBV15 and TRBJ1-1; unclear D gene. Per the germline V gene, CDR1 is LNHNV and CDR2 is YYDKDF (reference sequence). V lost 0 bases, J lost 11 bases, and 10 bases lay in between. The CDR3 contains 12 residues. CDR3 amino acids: CATSRDSGLAFF. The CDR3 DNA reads TGTGCCACCAGCAGAGACTCTGGTTTGGCTTTCTTT.

The CDR3 loop is CSASSQGGSEQFF. The CDR3 DNA sequence: TGCAGTGCTAGTTCGCAGGGGGGGAGTGAGCAGTTCTTC. This chain uses TRBV20-1 with TRBJ2-1; D assignment may be TRBD1 or TRBD2 (7 bases each). CDR1 and CDR2 (germline): DFQATT, SNEGSKA (reference sequence). V lost 3 bases and J 9 bases, leaving 15 bases between the germline ends. The CDR3 is 13 residues long.